A single sample gave rise to the 16 T cell receptor beta chains below, sequenced in a study of radiotherapy plus CTLA-4 blockade in lung cancer. TCRdb's table, derived via immunoSEQ multiplex PCR, lists solely in-frame clones and lacks some. The sample holds approximately 25,000 clones; approximately 70% are singletons and the top ten take approximately 3.5%. This sample comprised peripheral blood, obtained from a patient treated with radiotherapy plus ipilimumab. These receptors were obtained from a human donor with non-small cell lung cancer who had stable disease on radiotherapy plus ipilimumab.

The DNA for the CDR3 is TGTGCCAGCAGCCCCGGGAGGCCAAACTATGGCTACACCTTC. Translation gives CASSPGRPNYGYTF. The chain uses TRBV11-2 and TRBJ1-2; the D is unclear. The germline gives CDR1 SGHAT, CDR2 FQNNGV. Trimming took 5 bases from V and 2 from J, leaving 12 bases between them. This CDR3 spans 14 amino acids. The variable domain in full, with the rest retrieved from reference TRBV11-2 and TRBJ1-2, is EAGVAQSPRYKIIEKRQSVAFWCNPISGHATLYWYQQILGQGPKLLIQFQNNGVVDDSQLPKDRFSAERLKGVDSTLKIQPAKLEDSAVYLCASSPGRPNYGYTFGSGTRLTVV.

This chain connects TRBV7-2 to TRBJ2-1; D gene uncertain. This CDR3 has 13 amino acids. Trimming removed 6 bases at V and 8 bases at J, with 14 bases between. From germline, CDR1 is SGHTA and CDR2 FQGNSA. The CDR3 spells CASRGLRRDEQFF. CDR3 nucleotide sequence: TGTGCCAGCAGGGGCTTAAGGCGCGATGAGCAGTTCTTC. The variable domain in full, completed from reference TRBV7-2 and TRBJ2-1, reads GAGVSQSPSNKVTEKGKDVELRCDPISGHTALYWYRQSLGQGLEFLIYFQGNSAPDKSGLPSDRFSAERTGGSVSTLTIQRTQQEDSAVYLCASRGLRRDEQFFGPGTRLTVL.

The chain couples TRBV28 to TRBJ2-6; a weak D match, TRBD2 (6 bases). Germline V gives CDR1 MDHEN, CDR2 SYDVKM. The length of the CDR3 is 15 residues. Trimming removed 8 bases from V and 4 bases from J, with 15 bases in between. The CDR3 loop reads CASVGRGSGANVLTF. The DNA of the CDR3 is TGTGCCAGCGTCGGGAGAGGGTCAGGGGCCAACGTCCTGACTTTC.

The chain employs TRBV28 and TRBJ2-3, with D tentatively TRBD1 (5 bases). V lost 2 bases and J 2 bases, leaving 35 bases between the germline ends. The CDR3 is 23 residues long. Germline V gene sequence: CDR1 MDHEN, CDR2 SYDVKM. The CDR3 protein is CASSLLFRLGGQGAPPHTDTQYF. In nucleotides, the CDR3 is TGTGCCAGCAGTTTACTTTTCCGTTTAGGTGGGCAGGGTGCCCCCCCCCACACAGATACGCAGTATTTT.

This clone was picked up a small number of times. The rearrangement joins TRBV19 to TRBJ2-7, with D possibly being TRBD2 (6 bases). The CDR3 covers 14 residues. CDR1 and CDR2 (germline): LNHDA, SQIVND (reference sequence). V lost 7 bases to trimming and J lost 5 bases, with 18 bases between them. The CDR3: CASTITGERNEQYF. CDR3 sequence (DNA): TGTGCCAGTACCATCACGGGGGAAAGGAACGAGCAGTACTTC.

This clone was observed a few times. J is TRBJ2-1 and V is TRBV6-5, with 10 bases matching TRBD2. This CDR3 region has 16 residues. Unmatched junction bases numbered 5, after V lost 0 bases and J lost 6 bases. Germline V gene data show CDR1 as MNHEY and CDR2 as SVGAGI. CDR3 sequence: CASSYSPASGSNEQFF. The DNA of the CDR3 is TGTGCCAGCAGTTACTCTCCCGCTAGCGGGAGCAATGAGCAGTTCTTC.

The gene calls are TRBV6-1 and TRBJ1-5; 8 positions match TRBD1. V dropped 6 bases and J dropped 6; count of bases not matched to a gene: 7. Germline V CDR1 and CDR2: MNHNS, SASEGT. The length of the CDR3 is 14 residues. The CDR3 protein is CASRETGAPQPQHF. The CDR3, as DNA: TGTGCCAGCAGAGAGACAGGGGCCCCTCAGCCCCAGCATTTT.

The chain uses TRBV6-1 and TRBJ1-2; no definite D call. This CDR3 contains 11 residues. CDR1 is MNHNS and CDR2 is SASEGT in the germline V gene. The V end was cut by 11 bases, the J end by 6 bases, with 13 bases between. CDR3 residues: CAGTSRDGYTF. CDR3 coding DNA: TGTGCCGGTACGTCCCGGGATGGCTACACCTTC.

By proportion, this clone is medium-sized. The chain links TRBV6-5 to TRBJ2-2; D may be TRBD2 (5 bases). The CDR3 sequence is 14 residues long. The germline V gene encodes CDR1 MNHEY and CDR2 SVGAGI. The V gene lost 7 bases and the J gene lost 2 bases, with 11 bases spanning the gap. CDR3 in amino acids: CASKKRRNTGELFF. The CDR3 nucleotides are TGTGCCAGCAAAAAGCGGAGAAACACCGGGGAGCTGTTTTTT.

The chain's CDR3 is CASSIASGQTDTQYF. CDR3 DNA sequence: TGTGCCAGTAGTATAGCCTCAGGACAGACAGATACGCAGTATTTT. V is TRBV19 and J is TRBJ2-3; tentatively, D is TRBD1 (6 bases). Germline V gene sequence: CDR1 LNHDA, CDR2 SQIVND (reference sequence). There are 15 residues in the CDR3. V was shortened by 1 base and J by 3 bases, with 11 bases between the two germline ends.

This clone was recorded a few times. The rearrangement uses TRBV19 and TRBJ2-7, with D perhaps matching TRBD1 (6 bases). CDR1 and CDR2 from the germline V gene are LNHDA and SQIVND (reference sequence). Trimming stripped 4 bases from V and 3 bases from J, with 13 bases between. The CDR3 consists of 14 residues. The CDR3 DNA follows: TGTGCCAGTAGTAGACAGGCTACCCTCTACGAGCAGTACTTC. Its translation: CASSRQATLYEQYF. The whole variable domain, filled in from reference TRBV19 and TRBJ2-7, reads DGGITQSPKYLFRKEGQNVTLSCEQNLNHDAMYWYRQDPGQGLRLIYYSQIVNDFQKGDIAEGYSVSREKKESFPLTVTSAQKNPTAFYLCASSRQATLYEQYFGPGTRLTVT.

The V and J genes are TRBV5-5 and TRBJ2-3, with 10 positions matching TRBD2. The CDR3 is 15 residues long. The V segment lost 3 bases and the J segment 4 bases; nucleotides outside the gene matches: 5. Germline CDR1 is SGHKS and CDR2 is YYEKEE (reference sequence). The CDR3 DNA reads TGTGCCAGCAGCTCGAGCGGGAGGGCCGCAGATACGCAGTATTTT. Translating gives CASSSSGRAADTQYF.

V usage is TRBV6-6 and J usage is TRBJ2-3, with TRBD1 as a possible D gene (5 bases). The germline V gene encodes CDR1 MNHNY and CDR2 SVGAGI (reference sequence). V lost 5 bases and J 2 bases, leaving 11 bases between the germline ends. This CDR3 contains 14 residues. The CDR3 protein is CASSQQANTDTQYF. The CDR3 bases are TGTGCCAGCAGTCAACAGGCGAACACAGATACGCAGTATTTT.

The chain joins TRBV7-9 to TRBJ2-5, with 15 bases fitting TRBD2. This CDR3 comprises 18 residues. The germline CDR1 and CDR2 sequences are SEHNR and FQNEAQ (reference sequence). Trimming at V came to 4 bases and at J to 1 base, leaving 7 bases not matched to a gene. This CDR3 is CASSSPGLAGGSQETQYF. For the CDR3, the DNA is TGTGCCAGCAGCTCCCCCGGACTAGCGGGAGGGAGCCAAGAGACCCAGTACTTC. The entire variable domain, with the rest obtained from reference TRBV7-9 and TRBJ2-5, is as follows: DTGVSQNPRHKITKRGQNVTFRCDPISEHNRLYWYRQTLGQGPEFLTYFQNEAQLEKSRLLSDRFSAERPKGSFSTLEIQRTEQGDSAMYLCASSSPGLAGGSQETQYFGPGTRLLVL.

J is TRBJ1-2 and V is TRBV7-9; maybe TRBD1 (6 bases). Germline V CDR1 and CDR2: SEHNR, FQNEAQ (reference sequence). V was shortened by 5 bases and J by 3 bases, with 13 bases between the two germline ends. The length of the CDR3 is 14 residues. CDR3 amino acids: CASSPSGGHYGYTF. The CDR3 DNA reads as TGTGCCAGCAGCCCTAGCGGGGGCCACTATGGCTACACCTTC.

This chain joins TRBV7-2 and TRBJ1-5; TRBD1 aligns across 8 bases. With V trimmed by 1 base and J by 5 bases, 1 base remained unmatched. Germline V gives CDR1 SGHTA, CDR2 FQGNSA. This CDR3 is 14 amino acids long. CDR3 coding DNA: TGTGCCAGCAGCTTAGTGACAGGGGATCAGCCCCAGCATTTT. Translation gives CASSLVTGDQPQHF.